The 6 T cell receptor beta chains below were found in one sample sequenced in a study of CD8 T cells in ankylosing spondylitis. TCRdb recomputed calls from the 5' RACE reads with MiXCR, one row per CDR3 protein. The sample contains approximately 240,000 distinct CDR3 sequences, roughly 10% of which appear only once. Sample: blood, either unsorted or a sorted T cell fraction (not recorded which). The receptors were gathered from a male donor with ankylosing spondylitis or in good health (not recorded which).

This clonotype was seen at least ten times. The rearrangement links TRBV5-1 to TRBJ2-6, with 8 bases matching TRBD1. CDR1 is SGHRS and CDR2 is YFSETQ in the germline V gene. The ends lost 6 bases at V and 0 bases at J; junction bases unmatched: 8. The length of the CDR3 is 17 residues. CDR3 nucleotides: TGCGCCAGCACGCCGACAGGGGCCCTCTCTGGGGCCAACGTCCTGACTTTC. This encodes CASTPTGALSGANVLTF.

This clonotype was observed at least ten times. CDR3 in DNA: TGTGCCAGCAGCCAAGAGAAGGGTCAGTCAGCACTAAATTCACCCCTCCACTTT. The encoded protein is CASSQEKGQSALNSPLHF. The chain recombines TRBV14 with TRBJ1-6; D gene uncertain. Per the germline V gene, CDR1 is SGHDN and CDR2 is FVKESK. The V end was cut by 0 bases, the J end by 7 bases, with 19 bases between. CDR3 length: 18 amino acids.

About this clonotype itself: A clone one base away is much larger, so this may be a read error. V and J are TRBV7-2 and TRBJ2-3; TRBD2 matches 14 bases. J lost 4 bases, V lost 4 bases, and 7 bases had no gene match. The CDR3 consists of 17 residues. Germline V lookup: CDR1 SGHTA, CDR2 FQGNSA. Here the CDR3 DNA reads TGTGCCAGCAGCTCCCGACTAGCGGGGGGGCGCGCAGATACGCAGTATTTT. Translating gives CASSSRLAGGRADTQYF.

This clonotype was detected many times. This chain uses TRBV20-1 with TRBJ2-2; tentatively, D is TRBD1 (5 bases). CDR1 is DFQATT, CDR2 SNEGSKA, per germline (reference sequence). The CDR3 loop spans 11 amino acids. The V gene lost 3 bases and the J gene lost 6 bases, with 5 bases spanning the gap. The CDR3 reads CSARGPGELFF. The CDR3 DNA is TGCAGTGCTAGGGGGCCCGGGGAGCTGTTTTTT.

This clonotype was seen a few times. The chain uses TRBV6-5 and TRBJ2-2, with no clear D. This CDR3 contains 12 residues. The ends were cut back, 5 bases at V and 4 bases at J, with 5 bases in the middle. The V gene's germline CDR1 is MNHEY and CDR2 SVGAGI. This CDR3 is CASSRTTGELFF. The CDR3, as DNA: TGTGCCAGCAGTCGAACCACCGGGGAGCTGTTTTTT.

At least ten counts were recorded for this clonotype. This rearrangement joins TRBV19 to TRBJ2-2; D perhaps matches TRBD2 (6 bases). Trimming cost V 2 bases and J 4 bases, with 8 bases left between them. Germline V gene sequence: CDR1 LNHDA, CDR2 SQIVND (reference sequence). This CDR3 comprises 14 residues. The CDR3 DNA sequence: TGTGCCAGTAGTATACTAGCGATCACCGGGGAGCTGTTTTTT. It is translated as CASSILAITGELFF.